The 2 T cell receptor beta chains presented below share a single source sample, sequenced in a study of OX40 agonist ivuxolimab in advanced cancers. The protocol was immunoSEQ multiplex PCR, while the TCRdb copy is restricted to in-frame clones and leaves out a portion. Among around 50,000 clones listed, more than 75% were seen once. The input for sequencing was CD4+ or CD8+ T cells sorted from blood, taken in a trial of the OX40 agonist ivuxolimab. These TCRs come from an adult with an advanced solid tumor such as melanoma, head and neck, liver or kidney cancer.

The chain uses TRBV7-9 and TRBJ2-1; D is undetermined. Germline V gene lookup returns CDR1 SEHNR and CDR2 FQNEAQ (reference sequence). Trimming took 5 bases from V and 0 from J, leaving 11 bases between them. The CDR3 extends over 15 amino acids. Here the CDR3 DNA reads TGTGCCAGCAGCCCACGGGCGAGCTCCTACAATGAGCAGTTCTTC. It is translated as CASSPRASSYNEQFF.

The gene calls are TRBV28 and TRBJ2-1, with D unresolved. The CDR3 runs 18 residues. V was trimmed by 6 bases and J by 0 bases, leaving 21 bases between them. Germline CDR1 is MDHEN and CDR2 is SYDVKM. In DNA form, the CDR3 reads TGTGCCAGCAGGTATGACCAGGTCTTTGGGGACTCCTACAATGAGCAGTTCTTC. Protein sequence: CASRYDQVFGDSYNEQFF.